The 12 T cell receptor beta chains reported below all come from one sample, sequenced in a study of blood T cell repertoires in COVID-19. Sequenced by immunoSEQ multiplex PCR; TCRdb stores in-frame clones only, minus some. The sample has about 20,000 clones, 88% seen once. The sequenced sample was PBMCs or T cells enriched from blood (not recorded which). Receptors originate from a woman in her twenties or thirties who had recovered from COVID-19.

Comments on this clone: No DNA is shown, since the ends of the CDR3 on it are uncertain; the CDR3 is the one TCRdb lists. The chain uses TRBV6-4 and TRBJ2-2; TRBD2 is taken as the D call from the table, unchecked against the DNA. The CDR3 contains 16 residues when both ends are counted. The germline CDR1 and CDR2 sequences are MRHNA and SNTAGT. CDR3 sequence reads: CASSDQLRRGPGSCFF.

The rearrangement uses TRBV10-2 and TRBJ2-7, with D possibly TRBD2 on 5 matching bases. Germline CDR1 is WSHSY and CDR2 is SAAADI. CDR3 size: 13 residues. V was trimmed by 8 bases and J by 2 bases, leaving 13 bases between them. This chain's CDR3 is CASSGSPPYEQYF. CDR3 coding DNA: TGCGCCAGCTCGGGGAGCCCCCCCTACGAGCAGTACTTC.

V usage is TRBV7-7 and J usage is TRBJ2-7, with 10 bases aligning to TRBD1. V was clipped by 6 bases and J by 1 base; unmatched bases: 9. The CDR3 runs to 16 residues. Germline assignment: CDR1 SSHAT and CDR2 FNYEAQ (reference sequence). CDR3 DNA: TGTGCCAGCAGTCCGATTCCGGGACAGGGGTCCTACGAGCAGTACTTC. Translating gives CASSPIPGQGSYEQYF. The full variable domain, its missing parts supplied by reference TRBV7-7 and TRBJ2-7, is GAGVSQSPRYKVTKRGQDVTLRCDPISSHATLYWYQQALGQGPEFLTYFNYEAQPDKSGLPSDRFSAERPEGSISTLTIQRTEQRDSAMYRCASSPIPGQGSYEQYFGPGTRLTVT.

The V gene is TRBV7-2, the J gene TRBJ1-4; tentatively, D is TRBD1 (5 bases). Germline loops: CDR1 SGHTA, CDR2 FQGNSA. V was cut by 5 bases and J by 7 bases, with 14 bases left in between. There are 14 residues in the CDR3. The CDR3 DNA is TGTGCCAGCAGCCGTGGGGGGGTGGCTGAAAAACTGTTTTTT. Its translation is CASSRGGVAEKLFF.

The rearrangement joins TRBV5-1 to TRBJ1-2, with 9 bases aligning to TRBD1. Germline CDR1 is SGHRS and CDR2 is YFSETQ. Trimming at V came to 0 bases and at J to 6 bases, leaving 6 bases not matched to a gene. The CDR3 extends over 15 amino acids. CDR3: CASSLVDRGSNGYTF. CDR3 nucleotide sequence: TGCGCCAGCAGCTTGGTGGACAGGGGTAGCAATGGCTACACCTTC.

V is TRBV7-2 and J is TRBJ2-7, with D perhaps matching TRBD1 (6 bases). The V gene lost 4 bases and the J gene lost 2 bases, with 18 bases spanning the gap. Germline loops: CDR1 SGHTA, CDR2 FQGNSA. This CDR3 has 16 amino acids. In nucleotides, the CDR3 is TGTGCCAGCAGCTCGACCGAGACAGGCGAGCCCTACGAGCAGTACTTC. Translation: CASSSTETGEPYEQYF.

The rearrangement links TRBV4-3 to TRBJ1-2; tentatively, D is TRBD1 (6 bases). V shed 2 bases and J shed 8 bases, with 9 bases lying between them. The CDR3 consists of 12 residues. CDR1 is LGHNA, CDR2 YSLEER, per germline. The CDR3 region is CASSQPGAGYTF. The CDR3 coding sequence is TGCGCCAGCAGCCAACCAGGGGCGGGCTACACCTTC.

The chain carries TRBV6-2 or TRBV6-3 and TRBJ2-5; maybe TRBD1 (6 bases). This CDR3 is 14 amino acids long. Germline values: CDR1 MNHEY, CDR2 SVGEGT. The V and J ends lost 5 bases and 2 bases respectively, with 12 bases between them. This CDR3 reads CASSQSTGQETQYF. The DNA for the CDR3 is TGTGCCAGCAGTCAGTCCACAGGGCAAGAGACCCAGTACTTC.

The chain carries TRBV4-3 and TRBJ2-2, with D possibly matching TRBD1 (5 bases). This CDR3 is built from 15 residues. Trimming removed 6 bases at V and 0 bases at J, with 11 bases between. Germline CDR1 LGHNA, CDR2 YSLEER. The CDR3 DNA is TGCGCCAGCAGTCATGCAGGGACGAACACCGGGGAGCTGTTTTTT. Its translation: CASSHAGTNTGELFF.

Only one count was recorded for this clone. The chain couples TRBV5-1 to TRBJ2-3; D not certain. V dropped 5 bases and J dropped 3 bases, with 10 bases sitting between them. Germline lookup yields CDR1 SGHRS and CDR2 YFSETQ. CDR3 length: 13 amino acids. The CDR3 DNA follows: TGCGCCAGCAGGTCGGGTTTTACAGATACGCAGTATTTT. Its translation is CASRSGFTDTQYF.

Here the CDR3 reads CASQEVYEQYF. The CDR3 DNA follows: TGCGCCAGTCAAGAGGTATACGAGCAGTACTTC. V and J are TRBV10-2 and TRBJ2-7; D remains unclear. Trimming removed 9 bases from V and 4 bases from J, with 10 bases in between. Germline V gene data show CDR1 as WSHSY and CDR2 as SAAADI. The CDR3 is 11 amino acids.

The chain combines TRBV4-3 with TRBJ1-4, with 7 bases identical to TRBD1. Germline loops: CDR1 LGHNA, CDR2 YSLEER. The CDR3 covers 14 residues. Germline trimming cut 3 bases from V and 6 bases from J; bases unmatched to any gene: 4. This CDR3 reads CASSHEGGDEKLFF. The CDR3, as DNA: TGCGCCAGCAGCCACGAAGGGGGCGATGAAAAACTGTTTTTT.